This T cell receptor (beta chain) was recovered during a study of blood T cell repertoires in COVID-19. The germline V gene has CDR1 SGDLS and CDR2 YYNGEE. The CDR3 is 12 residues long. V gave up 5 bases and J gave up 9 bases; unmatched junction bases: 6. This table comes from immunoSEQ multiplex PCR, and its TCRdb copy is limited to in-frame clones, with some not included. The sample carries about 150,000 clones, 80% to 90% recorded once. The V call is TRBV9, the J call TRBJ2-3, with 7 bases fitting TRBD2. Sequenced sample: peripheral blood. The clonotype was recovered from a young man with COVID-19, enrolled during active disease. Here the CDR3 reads CASSGEGRTQYF. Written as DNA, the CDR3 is TGTGCCAGCAGTGGGGAGGGACGGACGCAGTATTTT.